The 6 T cell receptor beta chains below all came from one sample that was sequenced in a study of CD8 T cells in Susac syndrome. RNA totalling roughly 0.5 to 1 ug underwent reverse transcription with random hexamers. TCRdb re-analysed the immunoSEQ multiplex PCR reads in MiXCR, keeping a single row per CDR3 protein. There are tens of thousands of distinct CDR3 sequences in the sample; 91% occur only once, and 0.5% to 0.6% lies in the top ten. Sequences were obtained from CD8+ T cells from PBMCs. These receptors were taken from a human donor with multiple sclerosis.

V and J are TRBV5-1 and TRBJ2-5; D uncertain. Trimming cost V 0 bases and J 0 bases, with 9 bases left between them. The CDR3 consists of 15 residues. The germline gives CDR1 SGHRS, CDR2 YFSETQ. CDR3 sequence reads: CASSLEDVHQETQYF. CDR3 bases: TGCGCCAGCAGCTTGGAGGACGTTCACCAAGAGACCCAGTACTTC.

The count of this clonotype is one. The rearrangement joins TRBV4-1 to TRBJ1-2; the D gene is possibly TRBD1 (6 bases). There are 16 residues in the CDR3. V was clipped by 0 bases and J by 4 bases, with 15 bases between them. CDR1 is MGHRA and CDR2 is YSYEKL in the germline V gene. The CDR3 sequence: CASSQDPRGSSYGYTF. The CDR3 bases are TGCGCCAGCAGCCAAGACCCCAGGGGTTCTAGCTATGGCTACACCTTC.

The J gene is TRBJ2-3, the V gene TRBV9, with D perhaps assigned TRBD1 or TRBD2 (6 bases each). Germline CDR1 SGDLS, CDR2 YYNGEE. The length of the CDR3 is 13 residues. V shed 6 bases and J shed 4 bases, with 12 bases lying between them. The CDR3 is CASNSGGADTQYF. DNA for the CDR3: TGTGCCAGCAATTCCGGGGGCGCAGATACGCAGTATTTT.

The chain recombines TRBV7-6 with TRBJ2-5, with a possible D match to TRBD2 (6 bases). The germline gives CDR1 SGHVS, CDR2 FNYEAQ. Trimming cost V 5 bases and J 1 base, with 20 bases left between them. This CDR3 is built from 17 residues. CDR3: CASSTGGRVPRQETQYF. The CDR3 DNA reads TGTGCCAGCAGCACAGGAGGGCGGGTACCGCGCCAAGAGACCCAGTACTTC. Complete variable domain (other parts from reference TRBV7-6 and TRBJ2-5): GAGVSQSPRYKVTKRGQDVALRCDPISGHVSLYWYRQALGQGPEFLTYFNYEAQQDKSGLPNDRFSAERPEGSISTLTIQRTEQRDSAMYRCASSTGGRVPRQETQYFGPGTRLLVL.

CDR3 region: CASSVEVSGLSSYNEQFF. CDR3 bases: TGTGCCAGCAGCGTAGAGGTTAGCGGGCTTAGCTCCTACAATGAGCAGTTCTTC. V and J are TRBV9 and TRBJ2-1, with 7 bases fitting TRBD2. Germline CDR1 and CDR2: SGDLS and YYNGEE. V lost 0 bases to trimming and J lost 0 bases; unmatched junction nucleotides: 9. The CDR3 sequence is 18 residues long.

The chain recombines TRBV19 with TRBJ1-1; TRBD1 matches at 10 bases. The CDR3 sequence is 18 residues long. Germline CDR1 LNHDA, CDR2 SQIVND (reference sequence). The junction had 16 bases not matched to a gene; V was cut back by 5 bases and J by 4 bases. The DNA for the CDR3 is TGTGCCAGTAGTTTCGACAGGGGGCGACTGAATTGGACCACTGAAGCTTTCTTT. It is translated as CASSFDRGRLNWTTEAFF.